The entry below gives a single T cell receptor beta chain sequence along with its context. CDR3 length: 15 amino acids. Germline V lookup: CDR1 SGDLS, CDR2 YYNGEE. Trimming took 0 bases from V and 0 from J, leaving 10 bases between them. This entry belongs to a study of blood T cell repertoires in COVID-19. The overall study: The cDNA or gDNA used as material had been derived from T cells, B-cell-depleted T cells, or PBMCs.

Clones were read by immunoSEQ multiplex PCR, and TCRdb kept only the in-frame ones, dropping some. The sample has hundreds of thousands of clones, over 80% seen once; the top ten hold around 3.9%. Specimen: peripheral blood. The genes are TRBV9 and TRBJ2-7, with D possibly being TRBD2 (5 bases). The receptor was derived from a woman between 45 and 65 years old with active or convalescent COVID-19. The CDR3 coding sequence is TGTGCCAGCAGCGTAGCGGTAGGGAGCTCCTACGAGCAGTACTTC. It translates to CASSVAVGSSYEQYF.